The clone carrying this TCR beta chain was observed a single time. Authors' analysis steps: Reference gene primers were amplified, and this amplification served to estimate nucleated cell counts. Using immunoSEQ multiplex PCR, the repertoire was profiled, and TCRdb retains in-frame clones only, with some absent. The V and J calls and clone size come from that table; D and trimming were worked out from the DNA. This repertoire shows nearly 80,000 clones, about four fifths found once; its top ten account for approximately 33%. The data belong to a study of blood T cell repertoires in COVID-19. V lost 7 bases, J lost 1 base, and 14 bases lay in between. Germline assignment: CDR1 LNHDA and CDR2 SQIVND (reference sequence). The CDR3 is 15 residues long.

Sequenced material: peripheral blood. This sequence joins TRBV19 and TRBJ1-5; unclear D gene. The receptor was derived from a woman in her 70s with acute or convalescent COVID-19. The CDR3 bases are TGTGCCAGTACCGAAGGTGGCGGGAGCAATCAGCCCCAGCATTTT. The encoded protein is CASTEGGGSNQPQHF.